The clone carrying this T cell receptor beta chain was picked up a small number of times. V lost 3 bases to trimming and J lost 4 bases, with 15 bases between them. Germline CDR1 and CDR2: SGHRS and YFSETQ. This CDR3 spans 15 amino acids. This sample is drawn from a study of T-cell memory formation after mild COVID-19. TCRdb re-analysed the 5' RACE reads in MiXCR, keeping a single row per CDR3 protein. The table includes 350,000 to 500,000 distinct CDR3 sequences, 15% to 20% detected once. The clonotype originates from an adult woman who had mild COVID-19 (a few samples of this study predate the infection). Cell type and time point are not known. The V gene is TRBV5-1, the J gene TRBJ2-3; D might be TRBD2 (6 bases). Specimen: PBMCs or a T cell subset sorted from them (not recorded which). As DNA, the CDR3 is TGCGCCAGCAGCTATGGAATCGCGGGGCCAGATACGCAGTATTTT. Protein sequence: CASSYGIAGPDTQYF.